Listed here are 14 T cell receptor beta chains from one sample, sequenced in a study of T cell responses to AZD1222 COVID-19 vaccine. The table came from immunoSEQ multiplex PCR; TCRdb's copy has only in-frame clones and leaves some out. The repertoire holds approximately 150,000 clones, with around 90% as singletons. The source was peripheral blood, collected on day 0 of AZD1222 vaccination. These receptors all stem from an adult in good health.

This clone was observed once. The chain is built from TRBV7-2 and TRBJ2-5; TRBD2 agrees at 12 bases. The J segment lost 3 bases and the V segment lost 3 bases, leaving 5 bases of the junction unmatched. Germline V CDR1 and CDR2: SGHTA, FQGNSA. The CDR3 extends over 16 amino acids. In DNA, the CDR3 is TGTGCCAGCAGCTTGGGTCCTAGCGGGAGGGAAGAGACCCAGTACTTC. Translated: CASSLGPSGREETQYF.

V usage is TRBV27 and J usage is TRBJ2-1; TRBD2 matches at 8 bases. CDR3 length: 16 residues. V was clipped by 5 bases and J by 9 bases; unmatched bases: 15. Looked up from germline, CDR1 is MNHEY and CDR2 is SMNVEV (reference sequence). The CDR3 DNA reads TGTGCCAGCAGTCCCGGCGGGGGACTAGGGTATGTTGAGCAGTTCTTC. It specifies CASSPGGGLGYVEQFF.

V and J are TRBV18 and TRBJ1-4, with unresolved D. CDR1 is KGHSH and CDR2 is LQKENI in the germline V gene. The CDR3 consists of 15 residues. Trimming left V 3 bases short and J 0 bases short, with 8 bases between. The CDR3 DNA sequence: TGTGCCAGCTCACCCGGGTCCACAACTAATGAAAAACTGTTTTTT. Residues: CASSPGSTTNEKLFF.

The rearrangement links TRBV28 to TRBJ2-7, with 9 bases fitting TRBD1. Germline CDR1 is MDHEN and CDR2 is SYDVKM. The ends lost 3 bases at V and 3 bases at J; junction bases unmatched: 3. The CDR3 spans 14 residues. In DNA form, the CDR3 reads TGTGCCAGCAGTTTGGGGACAGGGATCTACGAGCAGTACTTC. Amino acids: CASSLGTGIYEQYF.

This chain connects TRBV7-2 to TRBJ1-5; a possible D gene is TRBD1 (6 bases). The CDR3 is 14 residues long. Trimming cost V 2 bases and J 6 bases, with 11 bases left between them. Germline CDR1 reads SGHTA; CDR2 reads FQGNSA. The CDR3 DNA is TGTGCCAGCAGCTTACAGGGGCCTTTTCAGCCCCAGCATTTT. Translating gives CASSLQGPFQPQHF.

The chain employs TRBV15 and TRBJ1-3, with no clear D. CDR1 and CDR2 (germline): LNHNV, YYDKDF (reference sequence). The CDR3 runs 16 residues. V was clipped by 3 bases and J by 3 bases, with 15 bases between them. The CDR3 DNA reads as TGTGCCACCAGCAGTGGTCCGGGCAACATTGGAAACACCATATATTTT. Protein product: CATSSGPGNIGNTIYF.

The CDR3 DNA is TGTGCCAGCAGTTTAGGGGGGAACCCGTACTTC. Its protein is CASSLGGNPYF. The genes are TRBV12-3 or TRBV12-4 and TRBJ2-7; the D gene could be TRBD1 or TRBD2 (5 bases each). V was cut by 1 base and J by 12 bases, with 10 bases left in between. CDR3 length: 11 amino acids.

The J gene is TRBJ1-1, the V gene TRBV3-1 (or the pseudogene TRBV3-2), with D perhaps TRBD1 (5 bases). The V gene lost 5 bases and the J gene lost 4 bases, with 17 bases spanning the gap. Germline values: CDR1 LGHDT, CDR2 YNNKEL (reference sequence). The CDR3 loop spans 15 amino acids. CDR3 nucleotide sequence: TGTGCCAGCAGCTTTCTCCTTCAGGGAACCACTGAAGCTTTCTTT. This translates into CASSFLLQGTTEAFF.

J is TRBJ2-7 and V is TRBV30; TRBD2 might be the D (5 bases). The CDR3 runs to 11 residues. The V end lost 4 bases, the J end lost 4 bases, and 8 bases lay between the germline ends. Germline V gene sequence: CDR1 GTSNPN, CDR2 SVGIG (reference sequence). The CDR3 loop reads CAWTRGYEQYF. The CDR3 DNA is TGTGCCTGGACCCGAGGGTACGAGCAGTACTTC.

The V call is TRBV4-1, the J call TRBJ2-1; TRBD2 is a possible D gene (6 bases). This CDR3 is built from 18 residues. The V end lost 4 bases, the J end lost 0 bases, and 19 bases lay between the germline ends. Per germline, CDR1 MGHRA and CDR2 YSYEKL. The CDR3 DNA reads as TGCGCCAGCAGCCGCACCGCACTAGCCTCGAGCTCCTACAATGAGCAGTTCTTC. Translation gives CASSRTALASSSYNEQFF.

V and J are TRBV29-1 and TRBJ1-6, with D hard to call. The V gene lost 7 bases and the J gene lost 8 bases, with 15 bases spanning the gap. The germline V gene has CDR1 SQVTM and CDR2 ANQGSEA. The CDR3 spans 13 residues. CDR3 sequence reads: CSAQASQDSPLHF. The CDR3 region has the DNA TGCAGCGCTCAGGCTTCGCAGGATTCACCCCTCCACTTT.

CDR3 bases: TGTGCCAGCAGCCCCGTATATAGCGGGAGCTCCTACAATGAGCAGTTCTTC. Its protein product is CASSPVYSGSSYNEQFF. The chain has TRBV3-1 (or the pseudogene TRBV3-2) and TRBJ2-1; TRBD2 matches 9 bases. Germline V lookup: CDR1 LGHDT, CDR2 YNNKEL (reference sequence). This CDR3 region has 17 residues. The junction had 7 bases not matched to a gene; V was cut back by 4 bases and J by 0 bases.

The genes are TRBV5-6 and TRBJ1-2; D not resolved. The length of the CDR3 is 13 residues. Germline V CDR1 and CDR2: SGHDT, YYEEEE. V lost 0 bases, J lost 4 bases, and 7 bases lay in between. The CDR3 sequence: CASSLGIPYGYTF. CDR3 nucleotide sequence: TGTGCCAGCAGCTTGGGGATCCCCTATGGCTACACCTTC.

The J gene is TRBJ2-5, the V gene TRBV4-3; D gene unclear. The CDR3 runs to 17 residues. V was pared by 0 bases and J by 2 bases, with 16 bases between. CDR1 and CDR2 (germline): LGHNA, YSLEER. Here the CDR3 reads CASSQDIGWAPQETQYF. As DNA, the CDR3 is TGCGCCAGCAGCCAAGATATAGGGTGGGCCCCACAAGAGACCCAGTACTTC.